The next 23 T cell receptor beta chains were all read from a single sample in a study of chemoradiotherapy in HPV16-positive cancers. Sequencing used immunoSEQ multiplex PCR; TCRdb keeps in-frame clones, though not all of them. Among about 32,000 clones listed, roughly 88% were seen once. The sequencing here drew on blood, taken from a patient who underwent chemoradiotherapy. All receptors come from a human donor with HPV-associated anogenital cancer.

This chain uses TRBV5-4 with TRBJ2-2, with 11 positions matching TRBD2. Germline CDR1 reads SGHNT; CDR2 reads YYREEE (reference sequence). CDR3 length: 17 amino acids. Losses at the gene ends were 0 bases for V and 6 bases for J; bases not matched to a gene: 7. The CDR3 region has the DNA TGTGCCAGCAGCTTGGCTAGCGGGGGGATAGTTGCCGGGGAGCTGTTTTTT. Its translation: CASSLASGGIVAGELFF.

The gene calls are TRBV6-5 and TRBJ2-2; D gene unclear. From germline, CDR1 is MNHEY and CDR2 SVGAGI. V shed 2 bases and J shed 2 bases, with 6 bases lying between them. The CDR3 has 14 residues. CDR3 loop: CASSYMPNTGELFF. CDR3 sequence (DNA): TGTGCCAGCAGTTACATGCCAAACACCGGGGAGCTGTTTTTT.

This clone has a single count. V usage is TRBV11-2 and J usage is TRBJ2-1, with TRBD2 matching over 8 bases. The V gene's germline CDR1 is SGHAT and CDR2 FQNNGV. The V and J ends lost 5 bases and 5 bases, in that order; junction bases with no gene match: 8. The CDR3 loop spans 15 amino acids. This chain's CDR3 is CASSVAGGRDNEQFF. CDR3 DNA: TGTGCCAGCAGCGTTGCGGGGGGTCGGGACAATGAGCAGTTCTTC.

V usage is TRBV7-9 and J usage is TRBJ1-1; TRBD1 matches 7 bases. The CDR3 is 15 residues long. With 3 bases clipped from V and 5 bases from J, the junction kept 9 bases outside the gene matches. Germline CDR1 reads SEHNR; CDR2 reads FQNEAQ (reference sequence). CDR3 nucleotide sequence: TGTGCCAGCAGCTTTGTAGGAGGGGGCTCAACTGAAGCTTTCTTT. Encoded protein: CASSFVGGGSTEAFF.

This clone was detected once. The J gene is TRBJ1-2, the V gene TRBV20-1; D not certain. Germline loops: CDR1 DFQATT, CDR2 SNEGSKA (reference sequence). The V end lost 0 bases, the J end lost 3 bases, and 2 bases lay between the germline ends. The CDR3 is 11 residues long. The chain's CDR3 is CSAREDYGYTF. The CDR3 nucleotides are TGCAGTGCTAGAGAGGACTATGGCTACACCTTC.

This chain links TRBV14 with TRBJ2-5; 8 nucleotides line up with TRBD1. V was pared by 1 base and J by 2 bases, with 6 bases of the junction left unmatched. This CDR3 is 16 amino acids long. Germline lookup yields CDR1 SGHDN and CDR2 FVKESK. CDR3 DNA: TGTGCCAGCAGCCAAGGACAGGGGACGAGACAAGAGACCCAGTACTTC. Protein sequence: CASSQGQGTRQETQYF.

The chain has TRBV30 and TRBJ1-2, with D uncertain. Trimming took off 0 bases at V and 6 bases at J, with 8 bases between the two ends. The CDR3 has 12 amino acids. The germline CDR1 and CDR2 sequences are GTSNPN and SVGIG (reference sequence). CDR3 sequence reads: CAWSVVGDGYTF. The CDR3 DNA reads as TGTGCCTGGAGTGTGGTTGGTGATGGCTACACCTTC. Drawing the rest from reference TRBV30 and TRBJ1-2, the complete variable domain is SQTIHQWPATLVQPVGSPLSLECTVEGTSNPNLYWYRQAAGRGLQLLFYSVGIGQISSEVPQNLSASRPQDRQFILSSKKLLLSDSGFYLCAWSVVGDGYTFGSGTRLTVV.

The genes are TRBV28 and TRBJ1-4; possible D gene TRBD1, 6 bases. The germline V and J ends were trimmed by 5 bases and 7 bases, with 17 bases remaining between them. The CDR3 loop spans 15 amino acids. Germline loops: CDR1 MDHEN, CDR2 SYDVKM. CDR3 amino acids: CASSPRGMVAEKLFF. The CDR3 nucleotides are TGTGCCAGCAGTCCCAGGGGTATGGTGGCTGAAAAACTGTTTTTT.

The chain couples TRBV19 to TRBJ1-1; perhaps TRBD1 as D (5 bases). CDR3 length: 13 amino acids. The germline V gene has CDR1 LNHDA and CDR2 SQIVND (reference sequence). Between the trimmed V and J ends, which lost 3 bases and 4 bases, there was a span of 9 bases. DNA of the CDR3: TGTGCCAGTAGTATTTCAGGGCTCACTGAAGCTTTCTTT. This gives the protein CASSISGLTEAFF.

The rearrangement links TRBV6-1 to TRBJ2-7, with 10 bases fitting TRBD1. The CDR3 spans 14 residues. With V trimmed by 7 bases and J by 2 bases, 5 bases remained unmatched. Germline V gene lookup returns CDR1 MNHNS and CDR2 SASEGT. The CDR3 reads CASNIGTGAYEQYF. CDR3 sequence (DNA): TGTGCCAGCAACATAGGGACAGGGGCCTACGAGCAGTACTTC.

The chain uses TRBV5-8 and TRBJ1-2; a possible D gene is TRBD1 (6 bases). Per the germline V gene, CDR1 is SGHTS and CDR2 is YDEGEE. Between the trimmed V and J ends, which lost 8 bases and 8 bases, there was a span of 19 bases. CDR3 length: 13 amino acids. The DNA of the CDR3 is TGTGCCAGTTATCATACAGGGAGCTGGGGCTACACCTTC. This encodes CASYHTGSWGYTF.

This sequence joins TRBV5-4 and TRBJ2-3; D might be TRBD1 (6 bases). The CDR3 is made up of 13 amino acids. V lost 0 bases and J 5 bases, leaving 7 bases between the germline ends. Germline V gene sequence: CDR1 SGHNT, CDR2 YYREEE (reference sequence). The CDR3 spells CASSLAQGDTQYF. In nucleotides, the CDR3 is TGTGCCAGCAGCTTGGCACAGGGAGATACGCAGTATTTT.

The table lists this clone with a few counts. The genes are TRBV7-9 and TRBJ2-1; the match to TRBD2 covers 12 bases. Germline V gives CDR1 SEHNR, CDR2 FQNEAQ (reference sequence). Trimming cost V 5 bases and J 8 bases; bases outside gene matches: 16. This CDR3 is built from 18 residues. The CDR3 DNA is TGTGCCAGCAGCACCACCCAGCCCCGGACTAGCGGGGTGGATGAGCAGTTCTTC. It encodes CASSTTQPRTSGVDEQFF. Complete variable domain (other parts from reference TRBV7-9 and TRBJ2-1): DTGVSQNPRHKITKRGQNVTFRCDPISEHNRLYWYRQTLGQGPEFLTYFQNEAQLEKSRLLSDRFSAERPKGSFSTLEIQRTEQGDSAMYLCASSTTQPRTSGVDEQFFGPGTRLTVL.

V gene TRBV7-6 combines with J gene TRBJ2-3; D gene uncertain. V shed 1 base and J shed 5 bases, with 7 bases lying between them. Germline-derived CDR1 and CDR2 are SGHVS and FNYEAQ. This CDR3 spans 13 amino acids. The CDR3: CASSLERRDTQYF. Written as DNA, the CDR3 is TGTGCCAGCAGCTTAGAGAGGAGAGATACGCAGTATTTT.

Details on this clone: Other DNA sequences in this specimen translate into the identical CDR3. The chain employs TRBV5-1 and TRBJ1-1, with 9 nucleotides matching TRBD1. Germline CDR1 and CDR2: SGHRS and YFSETQ. The V gene end was trimmed by 2 bases and the J gene end by 1 base; junction bases not matched to a gene: 0. The CDR3 covers 14 residues. The CDR3 is CASSLQGANTEAFF. The CDR3 nucleotides read TGCGCCAGCAGCTTACAGGGGGCGAACACTGAAGCTTTCTTT.

The rearrangement uses TRBV27 and TRBJ2-1; possible D gene TRBD2, 6 bases. The germline V gene has CDR1 MNHEY and CDR2 SMNVEV (reference sequence). V was clipped by 3 bases and J by 6 bases, with 12 bases between them. The CDR3 extends over 14 amino acids. CDR3 DNA sequence: TGTGCCAGCAGTTTGGGAGGATCCATCAATGAGCAGTTCTTC. Its protein is CASSLGGSINEQFF.

The chain links TRBV25-1 to TRBJ1-1; a weak D match, TRBD1 (5 bases). This CDR3 is built from 14 residues. CDR1 is MGHDK, CDR2 SYGVNS, per germline. Trimming pared 4 bases from V and 0 bases from J, leaving 9 bases between. The CDR3 DNA follows: TGTGCCAGCAGTGGGGGCGCCGTGAACACTGAAGCTTTCTTT. It translates to CASSGGAVNTEAFF.

The gene calls are TRBV29-1 and TRBJ1-1; TRBD1 matches 9 bases. V lost 7 bases, J lost 5 bases, and 8 bases stayed unmatched. The CDR3 is made up of 13 amino acids. The germline gives CDR1 SQVTM, CDR2 ANQGSEA. The CDR3 DNA reads as TGCAGCGGCCGAGGACAGGGGATGACTGAAGCTTTCTTT. It specifies CSGRGQGMTEAFF. The full variable domain, completed using reference TRBV29-1 and TRBJ1-1, is SAVISQKPSRDICQRGTSLTIQCQVDSQVTMMFWYRQQPGQSLTLIATANQGSEATYESGFVIDKFPISRPNLTFSTLTVSNMSPEDSSIYLCSGRGQGMTEAFFGQGTRLTVV.

The chain links TRBV7-2 to TRBJ2-7, with 8 bases aligning to TRBD1. Germline assignment: CDR1 SGHTA and CDR2 FQGNSA. Trimming took 4 bases from V and 2 from J; bases not matched to a gene: 7. This CDR3 is 15 amino acids long. In DNA, the CDR3 is TGTGCCAGCAGCTCGCCCGGGACAGGACCCTACGAGCAGTACTTC. It yields the protein CASSSPGTGPYEQYF.

The V gene is TRBV19, the J gene TRBJ2-2, with 10 nucleotides matching TRBD1. V lost 7 bases, J lost 5 bases, and 7 bases stayed unmatched. Germline V lookup: CDR1 LNHDA, CDR2 SQIVND (reference sequence). This CDR3 has 15 residues. The CDR3 is CASNRQGAGTGELFF. In nucleotides, the CDR3 is TGTGCCAGTAACAGACAGGGGGCTGGGACCGGGGAGCTGTTTTTT.

This clone occurred a few times. The chain is built from TRBV27 and TRBJ1-4; 8 bases map to TRBD1. CDR1 is MNHEY and CDR2 is SMNVEV in the germline V gene (reference sequence). V shed 7 bases, J shed 6 bases, and the junction held 7 bases outside the gene matches. The CDR3 covers 14 residues. As DNA, the CDR3 is TGTGCCAGCACCCCCACAGGGGGGTATGAAAAACTGTTTTTT. It yields the protein CASTPTGGYEKLFF.

The chain carries TRBV27 and TRBJ2-1; the D gene is possibly TRBD2 (6 bases). The V end was cut by 6 bases, the J end by 0 bases, with 15 bases between. Germline V lookup: CDR1 MNHEY, CDR2 SMNVEV (reference sequence). The CDR3 has 16 residues. CDR3 nucleotides: TGTGCCAGCAGCCTACTTGGGGGGAGCTCCTACAATGAGCAGTTCTTC. Residues: CASSLLGGSSYNEQFF.

This clone was seen a single time. V gene TRBV5-1 combines with J gene TRBJ2-5, with 12 bases matching TRBD2. Germline V CDR1 and CDR2: SGHRS, YFSETQ. The CDR3 spans 15 residues. V gave up 3 bases and J gave up 5 bases; unmatched junction bases: 5. The CDR3 spells CASSSSTSGRETQYF. The DNA of the CDR3 is TGCGCCAGCAGCTCTTCTACTAGCGGGAGGGAGACCCAGTACTTC.